The clone carrying this T cell receptor beta chain was detected a few times. Different DNA sequences within this sample yield the same CDR3. Germline CDR1 is SEHNR and CDR2 is FQNEAQ (reference sequence). The length of the CDR3 is 14 residues. The V and J ends lost 2 bases and 0 bases respectively, with 7 bases between them. The data were obtained in a study of radiotherapy plus CTLA-4 blockade in lung cancer. Data came from immunoSEQ multiplex PCR; TCRdb stores just in-frame clones and leaves some out. Of approximately 52,000 clones in the sample, roughly 83% were seen once. This sequence was found in a human donor with non-small cell lung cancer who had a complete response to radiotherapy plus ipilimumab. Sequencing used peripheral blood, obtained from a patient treated with radiotherapy plus ipilimumab. The V and J genes are TRBV7-9 and TRBJ1-1; no clear D gene. In DNA, the CDR3 is TGTGCCAGCAGCTTATCCAGGTTGAACACTGAAGCTTTCTTT. Encoded protein: CASSLSRLNTEAFF.